This TCR beta chain emerged from a study of blood T cells in healthy people across ages. Study-wide results and limits: More naive CD4+ cells and higher diversity marked long-lived donors relative to aged donors.

CDR3 size: 13 residues. The V and J ends lost 5 bases and 3 bases respectively, with 9 bases between them. Details on this clonotype: What it recognizes is unknown. A much larger clone lies a single base off, so this may be a read error.

Alongside a J-beta primer mix, a sample-barcoded 5' primer served in a second PCR lasting roughly 7 to 11 cycles. TCRdb analysed the 5' RACE reads with MiXCR anew, one entry per CDR3 protein. The sample holds 650,000 to 1,000,000 distinct CDR3 sequences, under 40% seen once. The specimen sequenced was blood. This clonotype was sampled from a man aged 18 to 35 in good health. This sequence joins TRBV12-3 or TRBV12-4 and TRBJ2-3; no reliable D call. The CDR3 DNA sequence: TGTGCCAGCAGTCGAGAGAGAACAGATACGCAGTATTTT. Translated, it gives CASSRERTDTQYF.